This entry lists 27 T cell receptor beta chains sequenced from one sample in a study of neurological immune-mediated disorders (dated by TCRdb to about 2019). Libraries were made using 5' RACE. TCRdb records Illumina HiSeq 2500 as the sequencer. TCRdb trimmed the raw reads at Q25, called clones with MiXCR and kept productive beta chains. Rows merge per CDR3 protein into single entries with the most common DNA and genes. This sample gives some 57,000 distinct CDR3 sequences in total; 3% to 4% of them show up just once. About 7% of the sample belongs to the ten largest clones. The source material was PBMCs. Receptors were obtained from a woman aged 60 to 75 with multiple sclerosis.

This clonotype was observed many times. The chain recombines TRBV28 with TRBJ2-7; tentative D call: TRBD1 (5 bases). CDR3 length equals 15 residues. The germline V and J ends were trimmed by 6 bases and 4 bases, with 19 bases remaining between them. Per germline, CDR1 MDHEN and CDR2 SYDVKM. The CDR3 protein is CASSRKGAGKYEQYF. The CDR3 DNA sequence: TGTGCCAGCAGCCGCAAGGGTGCAGGGAAGTACGAGCAGTACTTC. Drawing the rest from reference TRBV28 and TRBJ2-7, the complete variable domain is DVKVTQSSRYLVKRTGEKVFLECVQDMDHENMFWYRQDPGLGLRLIYFSYDVKMKEKGDIPEGYSVSREKKERFSLILESASTNQTSMYLCASSRKGAGKYEQYFGPGTRLTVT.

This clonotype was seen many times. The chain has TRBV5-1 and TRBJ2-7; D possibly matches TRBD1 or TRBD2 (5 bases each). The CDR3 has 14 residues. V lost 1 base and J lost 0, with 8 bases in between. CDR1 is SGHRS, CDR2 YFSETQ, per germline. CDR3 sequence: CASSLSGLSYEQYF. DNA of the CDR3: TGCGCCAGCAGCTTGTCGGGGCTCTCCTACGAGCAGTACTTC. Complete variable domain (other parts from reference TRBV5-1 and TRBJ2-7): KAGVTQTPRYLIKTRGQQVTLSCSPISGHRSVSWYQQTPGQGLQFLFEYFSETQRNKGNFPGRFSGRQFSNSRSEMNVSTLELGDSALYLCASSLSGLSYEQYFGPGTRLTVT.

The sample holds many counts of this clonotype. The chain joins TRBV20-1 to TRBJ2-1; D unclear. Germline lookup yields CDR1 DFQATT and CDR2 SNEGSKA (reference sequence). The CDR3 consists of 16 residues. V lost 3 bases and J 2 bases, leaving 17 bases between the germline ends. CDR3 DNA: TGCAGTGCTAGGCAGAACCGGGCCCACACCTACAATGAGCAGTTCTTC. Its protein is CSARQNRAHTYNEQFF.

This clonotype was counted many times. V and J are TRBV12-3 or TRBV12-4 and TRBJ2-1; a weak D match, TRBD2 (5 bases). The CDR3 extends over 12 amino acids. CDR3 nucleotides: TGTGCTGCCCGGACTTCCTACAATGAGCAGTTCTTC. Translation gives CAARTSYNEQFF.

The sample holds many counts of this clonotype. This chain joins TRBV19 and TRBJ1-2, with 7 bases fitting TRBD1. CDR3 length equals 13 residues. Per germline, CDR1 LNHDA and CDR2 SQIVND (reference sequence). V lost 3 bases, J lost 6 bases, and 4 bases stayed unmatched. CDR3 in amino acids: CASSISGTDGYTF. CDR3 bases: TGTGCCAGTAGTATCTCCGGGACAGATGGCTACACCTTC.

This clonotype was seen at least ten times. The chain recombines TRBV7-6 with TRBJ2-1; 8 nucleotides agree with TRBD2. Trimming cost V 0 bases and J 4 bases; bases outside gene matches: 11. Germline values: CDR1 SGHVS, CDR2 FNYEAQ. The CDR3 is made up of 18 amino acids. The chain's CDR3 is CASSLAQVAGGGYNEQFF. CDR3 DNA: TGTGCCAGCAGCTTAGCGCAGGTCGCGGGAGGAGGTTACAATGAGCAGTTCTTC.

This clonotype was detected many times. The chain couples TRBV5-1 to TRBJ2-3; the match to TRBD1 covers 7 bases. CDR3 length: 15 amino acids. Germline V gene lookup returns CDR1 SGHRS and CDR2 YFSETQ. J lost 3 bases, V lost 1 base, and 5 bases had no gene match. In DNA form, the CDR3 reads TGCGCCAGCAGCTTGACAGGGGAACCAACAGATACGCAGTATTTT. It specifies CASSLTGEPTDTQYF.

At least ten counts were recorded for this clonotype. The rearrangement links TRBV4-1 to TRBJ1-2, with D possibly matching TRBD1 (6 bases). Germline values: CDR1 MGHRA, CDR2 YSYEKL. CDR3 size: 13 residues. Trimming left V 1 base short and J 8 bases short, with 11 bases between. CDR3 protein: CASSQVQGEGYTF. The CDR3 nucleotides are TGCGCCAGCAGCCAAGTACAGGGTGAAGGCTACACCTTC.

Ten or more counts support this clonotype. This sequence joins TRBV20-1 and TRBJ1-2; D is unresolved. The length of the CDR3 is 11 residues. V was pared by 5 bases and J by 5 bases, with 9 bases between. Germline V lookup: CDR1 DFQATT, CDR2 SNEGSKA (reference sequence). In nucleotides, the CDR3 is TGCAGTGCTTCGGAAAATTATGGCTACACCTTC. It is translated as CSASENYGYTF.

This clonotype was seen many times. V usage is TRBV20-1 and J usage is TRBJ1-2; tentatively, D is TRBD1 (6 bases). Trimming removed 1 base from V and 4 bases from J, with 13 bases in between. Per the germline V gene, CDR1 is DFQATT and CDR2 is SNEGSKA (reference sequence). The CDR3 loop spans 14 amino acids. The chain's CDR3 is CSARVVQGSYGYTF. The DNA for the CDR3 is TGCAGTGCTAGAGTGGTGCAGGGGAGCTATGGCTACACCTTC.

This clonotype was seen many times. The rearrangement links TRBV20-1 to TRBJ1-1, with 8 bases fitting TRBD1. Germline CDR1 and CDR2: DFQATT and SNEGSKA (reference sequence). V lost 5 bases to trimming and J lost 1 base; unmatched junction nucleotides: 9. CDR3 length: 15 residues. Here the CDR3 reads CSALIYRGTNTEAFF. As DNA, the CDR3 is TGCAGTGCTTTGATTTACAGGGGGACGAACACTGAAGCTTTCTTT.

This clonotype was seen many times. This chain joins TRBV28 and TRBJ2-4, with 7 bases that match TRBD1. This CDR3 has 16 amino acids. Losses at the gene ends were 5 bases for V and 0 bases for J; bases not matched to a gene: 7. Per the germline V gene, CDR1 is MDHEN and CDR2 is SYDVKM. CDR3 protein: CASSGQGGLAKNIQYF. CDR3 DNA sequence: TGTGCCAGCAGTGGACAAGGGGGCCTAGCCAAAAACATTCAGTACTTC.

This clonotype was counted at least ten times. The chain has TRBV12-3 or TRBV12-4 and TRBJ2-1; 7 nucleotides agree with TRBD1. The CDR3 extends over 17 amino acids. J was trimmed by 0 bases and V by 8 bases; bases with no gene match: 13. The CDR3 DNA sequence: TGTGCCAGCCTCACCGAAACCGGGACAGCCTCCTACAATGAGCAGTTCTTC. Its translation: CASLTETGTASYNEQFF.

There are many counts of this clonotype. This chain uses TRBV12-3 or TRBV12-4 with TRBJ2-1, with 8 positions matching TRBD2. The CDR3 has 14 amino acids. The J segment lost 5 bases and the V segment lost 7 bases, leaving 7 bases of the junction unmatched. The CDR3 here is CASTAGGTNNEQFF. The CDR3 region has the DNA TGTGCCAGCACGGCGGGAGGCACGAACAATGAGCAGTTCTTC.

This clonotype was observed many times. This chain uses TRBV4-2 with TRBJ2-7; maybe TRBD1 (5 bases). From germline, CDR1 is LGHNA and CDR2 YNFKEQ. Trimming removed 0 bases from V and 7 bases from J, with 13 bases in between. The CDR3 runs 14 residues. The CDR3 region is CASSQDRALGEQYF. The CDR3 DNA sequence: TGTGCCAGCAGCCAAGACAGGGCTCTGGGTGAGCAGTACTTC.

In this sample, this clonotype turned up many times. The J gene is TRBJ1-6, the V gene TRBV6-6; D is uncertain. The germline V gene has CDR1 MNHNY and CDR2 SVGAGI (reference sequence). The CDR3 is 16 residues long. V was trimmed by 2 bases and J by 8 bases, leaving 16 bases between them. The CDR3 nucleotides are TGTGCCAGCAGTTACCCCTACCTGAAGGAGGATTCACCCCTCCACTTT. Encoded protein: CASSYPYLKEDSPLHF.

In this sample, this clonotype turned up many times. The chain recombines TRBV7-3 with TRBJ2-3; TRBD2 agrees at 7 bases. The V and J ends lost 6 bases and 1 base, in that order; junction bases with no gene match: 4. This CDR3 is built from 14 residues. Germline-derived CDR1 and CDR2 are SGHTA and FQGTGA. This chain's CDR3 is CASSRGGRTDTQYF. CDR3 sequence (DNA): TGTGCCAGCAGTCGCGGGGGACGCACAGATACGCAGTATTTT. The full variable domain, in which reference TRBV7-3 and TRBJ2-3 provide the parts outside the CDR3, is GAGVSQTPSNKVTEKGKYVELRCDPISGHTALYWYRQSLGQGPEFLIYFQGTGAADDSGLPNDRFFAVRPEGSVSTLKIQRTERGDSAVYLCASSRGGRTDTQYFGPGTRLTVL.

There are many counts of this clonotype. This rearrangement joins TRBV7-9 to TRBJ1-1; unclear D gene. In germline, CDR1 is SEHNR, CDR2 FQNEAQ (reference sequence). V was clipped by 5 bases and J by 8 bases, with 9 bases between them. CDR3 length: 11 amino acids. CDR3 in DNA: TGTGCCAGCAGCCTGGAGTCCGAAGCTTTCTTT. It codes for CASSLESEAFF.

This clonotype was counted many times. The rearrangement joins TRBV4-2 to TRBJ1-4; TRBD1 is a possible D gene (6 bases). The CDR3 runs to 16 residues. Trimming shortened V by 0 bases and J by 5 bases, and 13 bases separated the two germline ends. The germline V gene encodes CDR1 LGHNA and CDR2 YNFKEQ. The CDR3 DNA sequence: TGTGCCAGCAGCCAAGATCCCGGGGGCGCAAATGAAAAACTGTTTTTT. Protein sequence: CASSQDPGGANEKLFF.

This clonotype has at least ten counts. The chain couples TRBV28 to TRBJ2-5; D perhaps matches TRBD2 (7 bases). The CDR3 loop spans 15 amino acids. Germline loops: CDR1 MDHEN, CDR2 SYDVKM. V was trimmed by 5 bases and J by 1 base, leaving 14 bases between them. CDR3 loop: CASSKSGEGQETQYF. The DNA for the CDR3 is TGTGCCAGCAGTAAATCAGGGGAGGGCCAAGAGACCCAGTACTTC.

This clonotype was counted many times. This chain links TRBV7-2 with TRBJ2-3; TRBD2 agrees at 7 bases. Germline values: CDR1 SGHTA, CDR2 FQGNSA. With 6 bases clipped from V and 4 bases from J, the junction kept 16 bases outside the gene matches. This CDR3 is built from 17 residues. The CDR3 sequence: CASSFTQAGRGADTQYF. The DNA of the CDR3 is TGTGCCAGCAGTTTTACTCAAGCGGGACGAGGGGCAGATACGCAGTATTTT.

In this sample, this clonotype turned up many times. The chain has TRBV24-1 and TRBJ2-4, with 7 bases that match TRBD1. V shed 3 bases and J 6 bases; nucleotides not matched to a gene: 4. This CDR3 region has 14 residues. From germline, CDR1 is KGHDR and CDR2 SFDVKD. The CDR3 region is CATSDGYRGNIQYF. The CDR3 coding sequence is TGTGCCACCAGTGATGGCTACAGGGGAAACATTCAGTACTTC.

The chain combines TRBV27 with TRBJ1-5, with D unclear. The CDR3 length is 14 residues. Germline loops: CDR1 MNHEY, CDR2 SMNVEV (reference sequence). Trimming left V 2 bases short and J 0 bases short, with 5 bases between. The CDR3 is CASSLRASNQPQHF. The DNA for the CDR3 is TGTGCCAGCAGTTTACGCGCTAGCAATCAGCCCCAGCATTTT.

By its share, this clonotype is medium-sized. J is TRBJ1-2 and V is TRBV29-1; D remains ambiguous. V lost 4 bases and J 8 bases, leaving 14 bases between the germline ends. This CDR3 has 12 residues. Germline V lookup: CDR1 SQVTM, CDR2 ANQGSEA. CDR3 protein: CSVVGSPGGYTF. In nucleotides, the CDR3 is TGCAGCGTTGTGGGTAGTCCTGGGGGCTACACCTTC.

This clonotype was picked up many times. CDR3 DNA sequence: TGCAGTGCTAGAGAGCCGGGGGCAGGTACCTACAATGAGCAGTTCTTC. It encodes CSAREPGAGTYNEQFF. The rearrangement joins TRBV20-1 to TRBJ2-1, with D possibly being TRBD1 or TRBD2 (6 bases each). Germline V gene lookup returns CDR1 DFQATT and CDR2 SNEGSKA (reference sequence). Trimming cost V 0 bases and J 2 bases, with 14 bases left between them. The CDR3 has 16 residues.

The table lists this clonotype with many counts. The chain links TRBV20-1 to TRBJ1-4, with 8 bases that match TRBD1. Per the germline V gene, CDR1 is DFQATT and CDR2 is SNEGSKA (reference sequence). J was trimmed by 5 bases and V by 5 bases; bases with no gene match: 10. This CDR3 has 15 residues. The CDR3 loop reads CSAQRLGTGNEKLFF. The CDR3 coding sequence is TGCAGTGCTCAAAGACTCGGGACAGGAAATGAAAAACTGTTTTTT.

This clonotype was counted many times. The J gene is TRBJ2-1, the V gene TRBV20-1; no definite D call. V lost 1 base and J lost 5, with 12 bases in between. This CDR3 contains 14 residues. Germline lookup yields CDR1 DFQATT and CDR2 SNEGSKA (reference sequence). The CDR3: CSARGPTGDNEQFF. Here the CDR3 DNA reads TGCAGTGCTAGAGGTCCAACGGGTGACAATGAGCAGTTCTTC.